The 13 T cell receptor beta chains below come from one sample, sequenced in a study of control samples from healthy donors and cancer patients. This table comes from immunoSEQ multiplex PCR, and its TCRdb copy is limited to in-frame clones, with some not included. The sample has 150,000 to 160,000 clones; just under 95% are singletons. The sequenced sample was blood. These receptors all stem from a man aged 40-49 years in good health.

The chain joins TRBV6-1 to TRBJ1-6; D gene ambiguous. Germline CDR1 and CDR2: MNHNS and SASEGT. The germline V and J ends were trimmed by 0 bases and 11 bases, with 14 bases remaining between them. CDR3 size: 15 residues. Written as DNA, the CDR3 is TGTGCCAGCAGTGAAGCTCCTGGGGTATCGGCACCCCTCCACTTT. It encodes CASSEAPGVSAPLHF.

The V gene is TRBV6-1, the J gene TRBJ2-1; D gene unclear. Germline V gives CDR1 MNHNS, CDR2 SASEGT. CDR3 size: 15 residues. With 1 base removed from V and 7 bases from J, the gap between germline ends came to 14 bases. The CDR3 bases are TGTGCCAGCAGTGAAGAGATCGTTGGCTGGAATGAGCAGTTCTTC. The encoded protein is CASSEEIVGWNEQFF.

The chain employs TRBV14 and TRBJ2-3; D call uncertain. Germline CDR1 and CDR2: SGHDN and FVKESK. The CDR3 totals 17 residues. V lost 0 bases and J 2 bases, leaving 15 bases between the germline ends. CDR3 in amino acids: CASSQDLPGPFTDTQYF. CDR3 nucleotides: TGTGCCAGCAGCCAAGATTTACCAGGCCCATTCACAGATACGCAGTATTTT.

The rearrangement uses TRBV15 and TRBJ1-2; the D gene is possibly TRBD1 (5 bases). CDR1 is LNHNV, CDR2 YYDKDF, per germline (reference sequence). The CDR3 extends over 13 amino acids. The V end was cut by 1 base, the J end by 8 bases, with 11 bases between. CDR3: CATSRASGTGYTF. CDR3 nucleotides: TGTGCCACCAGCAGAGCGTCAGGGACGGGCTACACCTTC. Based on the CDR3 plus reference TRBV15 and TRBJ1-2, the full variable domain is DAMVIQNPRYQVTQFGKPVTLSCSQTLNHNVMYWYQQKSSQAPKLLFHYYDKDFNNEADTPDNFQSRRPNTSFCFLDIRSPGLGDTAMYLCATSRASGTGYTFGSGTRLTVV.

This clone was counted a single time. The chain couples TRBV6-5 to TRBJ2-5; the match to TRBD1 covers 7 bases. The CDR3 loop spans 13 amino acids. The V segment lost 7 bases and the J segment 3 bases; nucleotides outside the gene matches: 5. Germline lookup yields CDR1 MNHEY and CDR2 SVGAGI. CDR3 bases: TGTGCCAGCAATCGCGACAGGGAAGAGACCCAGTACTTC. It yields the protein CASNRDREETQYF.

The chain employs TRBV4-3 and TRBJ2-3; tentatively, D is TRBD2 (5 bases). The germline CDR1 and CDR2 sequences are LGHNA and YSLEER. The CDR3 runs to 18 residues. Trimming stripped 5 bases from V and 6 bases from J, with 27 bases between. In nucleotides, the CDR3 is TGCGCCAGCAGCTTCAACCCTCCAGGAACAGCGGACCTCGATACGCAGTATTTT. Amino acids: CASSFNPPGTADLDTQYF.

This clone turned up a few times. The chain links TRBV6-5 to TRBJ2-2; no reliable D call. V was clipped by 6 bases and J by 1 base, with 6 bases between them. The germline V gene has CDR1 MNHEY and CDR2 SVGAGI. The CDR3 is 13 amino acids. DNA for the CDR3: TGTGCCAGCAGGAGACAGAACACCGGGGAGCTGTTTTTT. As protein: CASRRQNTGELFF.

The V gene is TRBV30, the J gene TRBJ2-7; no reliable D call. CDR1 is GTSNPN, CDR2 SVGIG, per germline (reference sequence). Trimming left V 2 bases short and J 1 base short, with 9 bases between. This CDR3 region has 13 residues. The CDR3 sequence is CAWSPVLSYEQYF. CDR3 nucleotide sequence: TGTGCCTGGAGTCCCGTTCTATCCTACGAGCAGTACTTC.

V usage is TRBV6-5 and J usage is TRBJ1-4; no clear D gene. The CDR3 extends over 15 amino acids. The germline gives CDR1 MNHEY, CDR2 SVGAGI. Trimming took 0 bases from V and 1 from J, leaving 6 bases between them. The CDR3 DNA reads TGTGCCAGCAGTTACTCGATTAGAACTAATGAAAAACTGTTTTTT. Its translation: CASSYSIRTNEKLFF.

This sequence joins TRBV12-3 or TRBV12-4 and TRBJ2-3; D is possibly TRBD1 or TRBD2 (5 bases each). V dropped 4 bases and J dropped 6 bases, with 5 bases sitting between them. The CDR3 runs to 11 residues. The CDR3 DNA reads TGTGCCAGCAGTTGGGGGGATACGCAGTATTTT. Amino acid sequence: CASSWGDTQYF.

V gene TRBV5-1 combines with J gene TRBJ2-7, with 11 bases lining up with TRBD1. This CDR3 spans 14 amino acids. Looked up from germline, CDR1 is SGHRS and CDR2 is YFSETQ. The ends lost 2 bases at V and 6 bases at J; junction bases unmatched: 4. The CDR3 DNA sequence: TGCGCCAGCAGCTTAATAGGACAGGGGGCCGAGCAGTACTTC. Encoded protein: CASSLIGQGAEQYF.

This clone appeared once. The CDR3 does not close with the conserved phenylalanine or tryptophan, likely indicating a read error. The gene calls are TRBV4-1 and TRBJ1-2; D may be TRBD1 (6 bases). This CDR3 region has 16 residues. Germline V CDR1 and CDR2: MGHRA, YSYEKL. Trimming took 6 bases from V and 4 from J, leaving 21 bases between them. CDR3 DNA: TGCGCCAGCAGGGGCTTGGATAACAGGGACCTCTATGGCTACACCTCC. The encoded protein is CASRGLDNRDLYGYTS.

V usage is TRBV9 and J usage is TRBJ1-6; no clear D gene. Germline lookup yields CDR1 SGDLS and CDR2 YYNGEE. V was clipped by 3 bases and J by 7 bases, with 11 bases between them. The CDR3 extends over 14 amino acids. Here the CDR3 reads CASSEDPHNSPLHF. DNA for the CDR3: TGTGCCAGCAGCGAGGACCCGCACAATTCACCCCTCCACTTT.